Reported below is one TCR beta chain. The data stem from a study of STAT5B mutations in CD4+ large granular lymphocyte leukemia. Germline CDR1 and CDR2: MNHNS and SASEGT. The CDR3 loop spans 12 amino acids. Trimming removed 6 bases from V and 7 bases from J, with 10 bases in between. The table came from immunoSEQ multiplex PCR; TCRdb's copy has only in-frame clones and leaves some out. The repertoire holds around 9,000 clones, with about 86% as singletons. Sample: PBMCs. The V and J genes are TRBV6-1 and TRBJ1-5; D gene ambiguous. The receptor's source is a man aged 55 to 70 with CD4+ T-cell large granular lymphocyte leukemia. CDR3 residues: CASSLSRQPQHF. The CDR3 DNA reads as TGTGCCAGCAGCCTTTCACGCCAGCCCCAGCATTTT.